Described below is a single T cell receptor beta chain sequence and its context. Its antigen is still unknown. Before sequencing, viral peptide pools were used by the ViraFEST assay to expand antigen-specific CD4+ T cells. Culturing for approximately 10 days preceded CD4+ T cell isolation. The vaccine recipients had no prior SARS-CoV-2 infection, with negative nucleocapsid antibodies. The data stem from a study of vaccination effects on CD4 cells after COVID-19. Study-level results: Clones arising from infection and from vaccination showed marked clonal contraction late after vaccination.

Sequencing used immunoSEQ multiplex PCR; TCRdb keeps in-frame clones, though not all of them. Of some 69,000 clones listed, around 69% are singletons. The V gene's germline CDR1 is MNHEY and CDR2 SMNVEV (reference sequence). The CDR3 contains 15 residues. Trimming cost V 3 bases and J 5 bases, with 14 bases left between them. The source is a human donor who received a COVID-19 vaccine. The sequences come from CD4+ T cells from PBMCs cultured with HCoV-NL63 spike peptides, collected before COVID-19 vaccination. V usage is TRBV27 and J usage is TRBJ1-5; D gene uncertain. In DNA, the CDR3 is TGTGCCAGCAGTTTGGGTCGGGTGGGCGATCAGCCCCAGCATTTT. It codes for CASSLGRVGDQPQHF.